Listed below are T cell receptor beta chains from one sample, sequenced in a study of T cells in Graves' hyperthyroidism and ophthalmopathy. In TCRdb, the multiplex PCR reads were re-called with MiXCR into one record per CDR3 protein. Of 350,000 to 450,000 distinct CDR3 sequences listed, approximately 17% are singletons. The sample comprised blood. The receptors were gathered from a young woman with Graves' hyperthyroidism that later progressed to Graves' ophthalmopathy. Each CDR3 is given with its conserved first and last residue. The D gene is left open where the match is weak. Not every row has a clone size; where given, it reads once, few, many or a size class.

j_call d_call v_call clone_size cdr3_nt cdr3_aa
TRBJ2-3 TRBD2 TRBV4-1 NA TGCGCCAGCAGCCAACTAACTAGCGAAAGCACAGATACGCAGTATTTT CASSQLTSESTDTQYF
TRBJ1-1 NA TRBV4-1 many TGCGCCAGCAGCCAAGGACCTGACACTGAAGCTTTCTTT CASSQGPDTEAFF
TRBJ1-1 NA TRBV5-6 NA TGTGCCAGCAGCTCCTTTCCGGTGGGCAGGGAGAGAACTGAAGCTTTCTTT CASSSFPVGRERTEAFF
TRBJ2-5 TRBD2 TRBV4-1 few TGCGCCAGCAGCCCCGAGGGACTAGCGGGTTTAGAGACCCAGTACTTC CASSPEGLAGLETQYF
TRBJ2-3 NA TRBV5-6 NA TGTGCCAGCAGCTTGTTGGCAGGGCAGGGGACAGATACGCAGTATTTT CASSLLAGQGTDTQYF
TRBJ1-2 TRBD1 TRBV18 few TGTGCCAGCTCTCTCTCGGACAGGGGGCCGGGAGTTAGCTATGGCTACACCTTC CASSLSDRGPGVSYGYTF
TRBJ2-1 TRBD2 TRBV2 NA TGTGCCAGCAGCCCCAAGCCTAGCGGGAGTTTAAATGAGCAGTTCTTC CASSPKPSGSLNEQFF
TRBJ2-5 TRBD1 TRBV6-1 many TGTGCCAGCAGTCCGACCGGGACAGAGTACCAAGAGACCCAGTACTTC CASSPTGTEYQETQYF
TRBJ2-3 NA TRBV19 many TGTGCCAGTAGTATAGACGGGACTAGCACAGATACGCAGTATTTT CASSIDGTSTDTQYF
TRBJ2-5 NA TRBV20-1 many TGCAGTGCTAGAGATTCGGAGACCCAGTACTTC CSARDSETQYF
TRBJ2-7 NA TRBV5-1 many TGTGCCAGCTCACCACGAGGAAACTCCTACGAGCAGTACTTC CASSPRGNSYEQYF
TRBJ2-6 NA TRBV2 many TGTGCCACCTTGCCTCAGACAAGTATCTCTGGGGCCAACGTCCTGACTTTC CATLPQTSISGANVLTF
TRBJ2-2 NA TRBV3-1 NA TGTGCCAGCAGCCAAGAAGGGCTCGGCAGACAGTTGAACACCGGGGAGCTGTTTTTT CASSQEGLGRQLNTGELFF
TRBJ2-5 NA TRBV5-1 few TGCGCCAGCAGCTGGCGGGACGGCCAAGAGACCCAGTACTTC CASSWRDGQETQYF
TRBJ2-7 NA TRBV6-2/TRBV6-3 NA TGTGCCAGTATGGATAAGGCCCACGAGCAGTACTTC CASMDKAHEQYF
TRBJ1-5 NA TRBV5-8 NA TGTGCCAGCAGCTTGGACGGACAGCCCCAGCATTTT CASSLDGQPQHF
TRBJ2-7 NA TRBV5-1 few TGCGCCAGCAGCTTGGGAACACCCACGGGGGGCAATGAGCAGTACTTC CASSLGTPTGGNEQYF
TRBJ2-4 NA TRBV12-3/TRBV12-4 NA TGTGCCAGCAGCCAACGGGGGTCAGACATTCAGTACTTC CASSQRGSDIQYF
TRBJ2-3 TRBD1 TRBV5-1 many TGCGCCAGCAGCCTTCGGACAGGATATACAGATACGCAGTATTTT CASSLRTGYTDTQYF
TRBJ2-2 NA TRBV19 few TGTGCCAGTAGTATAGCAGCTGTGCGGGCGCTCGCCGGGGAGCTGTTTTTT CASSIAAVRALAGELFF
TRBJ2-7 NA TRBV28 many TGTGCCAGCAGTTTAGGAGGGCCCGACTCCTACGAGCAGTACTTC CASSLGGPDSYEQYF
TRBJ2-5 NA TRBV7-3 NA TGTGCCAGCAGTCCCGGGGGCGGGTCGGGAGAGACCCAGTACTTC CASSPGGGSGETQYF
TRBJ1-1 NA TRBV5-1 few TGCGCCAGCAGCTTGGCCTGGGGAGTTTCGAACACTGAAGCTTTCTTT CASSLAWGVSNTEAFF
TRBJ1-1 NA TRBV28 few TGTGGACCGACTTACAACACTGAAGCTTTCTTT CGPTYNTEAFF
TRBJ2-1 TRBD1 TRBV18 many TGTGCCAGCTCACTACAGGGGGTTTCCTACAATGAGCAGTTCTTC CASSLQGVSYNEQFF
TRBJ2-2 NA TRBV12-3/TRBV12-4 NA TGTGCCAGCAGTTTACGGGGCCAAGCCGGGGAGCTGTTTTTT CASSLRGQAGELFF